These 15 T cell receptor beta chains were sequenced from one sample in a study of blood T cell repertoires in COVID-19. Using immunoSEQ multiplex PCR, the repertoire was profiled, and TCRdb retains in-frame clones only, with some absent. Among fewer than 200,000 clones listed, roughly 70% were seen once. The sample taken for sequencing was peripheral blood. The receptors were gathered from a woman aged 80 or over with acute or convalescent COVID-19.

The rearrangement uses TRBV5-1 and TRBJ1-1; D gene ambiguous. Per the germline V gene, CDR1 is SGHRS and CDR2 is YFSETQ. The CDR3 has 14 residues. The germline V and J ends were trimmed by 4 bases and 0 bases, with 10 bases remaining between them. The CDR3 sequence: CASSVEIMNTEAFF. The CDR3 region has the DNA TGCGCCAGCAGCGTCGAGATTATGAACACTGAAGCTTTCTTT.

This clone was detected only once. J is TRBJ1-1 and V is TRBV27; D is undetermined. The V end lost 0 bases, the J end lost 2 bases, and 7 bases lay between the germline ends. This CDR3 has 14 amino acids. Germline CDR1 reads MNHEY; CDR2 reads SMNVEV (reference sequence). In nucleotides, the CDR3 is TGTGCCAGCAGTTTATCGCGGGTAAACACTGAAGCTTTCTTT. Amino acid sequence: CASSLSRVNTEAFF.

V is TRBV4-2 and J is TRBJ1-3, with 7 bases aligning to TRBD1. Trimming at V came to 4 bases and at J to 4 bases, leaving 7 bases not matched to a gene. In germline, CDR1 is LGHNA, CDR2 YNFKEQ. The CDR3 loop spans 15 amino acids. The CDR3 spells CASSPYTGEGNTIYF. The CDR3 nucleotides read TGTGCCAGCAGCCCTTACACAGGGGAAGGAAACACCATATATTTT.

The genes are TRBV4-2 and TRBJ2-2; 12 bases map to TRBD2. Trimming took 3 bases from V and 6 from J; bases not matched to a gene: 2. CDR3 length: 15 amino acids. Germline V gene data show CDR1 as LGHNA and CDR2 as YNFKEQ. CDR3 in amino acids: CASSQTSGRAGELFF. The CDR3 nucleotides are TGTGCCAGCAGCCAGACTAGCGGGAGAGCCGGGGAGCTGTTTTTT.

The CDR3 loop reads CASSQEGAVRHGYTF. The CDR3 nucleotides read TGCGCCAGCAGCCAAGAGGGGGCGGTTCGTCATGGCTACACCTTC. The V call is TRBV4-3, the J call TRBJ1-2; TRBD1 is a possible D gene (6 bases). Between the trimmed V and J ends, which lost 0 bases and 6 bases, there was a span of 14 bases. This CDR3 spans 15 amino acids. CDR1 is LGHNA, CDR2 YSLEER, per germline.

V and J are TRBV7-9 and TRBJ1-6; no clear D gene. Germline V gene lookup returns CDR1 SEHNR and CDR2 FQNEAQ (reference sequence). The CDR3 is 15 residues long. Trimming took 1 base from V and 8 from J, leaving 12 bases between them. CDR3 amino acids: CASSLVTLADSPLHF. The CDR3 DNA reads TGTGCCAGCAGCTTAGTGACCTTAGCTGATTCACCCCTCCACTTT.

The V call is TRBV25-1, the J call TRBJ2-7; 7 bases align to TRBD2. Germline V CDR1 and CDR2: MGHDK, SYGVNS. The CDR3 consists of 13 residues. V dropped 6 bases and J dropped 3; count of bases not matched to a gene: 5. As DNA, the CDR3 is TGTGCCAGCAGCGAGACGGGAGGCTACGAGCAGTACTTC. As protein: CASSETGGYEQYF.

CDR3 loop: CASRPGHDNSPLHF. As DNA, the CDR3 is TGTGCCAGCAGGCCGGGACACGATAATTCACCCCTCCACTTT. This sequence joins TRBV27 and TRBJ1-6; the D gene is possibly TRBD1 (6 bases). The germline V and J ends were trimmed by 6 bases and 5 bases, with 11 bases remaining between them. Looked up from germline, CDR1 is MNHEY and CDR2 is SMNVEV (reference sequence). The CDR3 has 14 residues.

The CDR3 sequence is CASSFGQGADEKLFF. The CDR3 bases are TGTGCCAGCAGCTTTGGACAGGGGGCTGACGAAAAACTGTTTTTT. This rearrangement joins TRBV5-8 to TRBJ1-4; 11 positions match TRBD1. The ends lost 2 bases at V and 8 bases at J; junction bases unmatched: 5. CDR1 is SGHTS, CDR2 YDEGEE, per germline. This CDR3 has 15 amino acids. The complete variable domain, with remaining parts taken from reference TRBV5-8 and TRBJ1-4, reads EAGVTQSPTHLIKTRGQQATLRCSPISGHTSVYWYQQALGLGLQFLLWYDEGEERNRGNFPPRFSGRQFPNYSSELNVNALELEDSALYLCASSFGQGADEKLFFGSGTQLSVL.

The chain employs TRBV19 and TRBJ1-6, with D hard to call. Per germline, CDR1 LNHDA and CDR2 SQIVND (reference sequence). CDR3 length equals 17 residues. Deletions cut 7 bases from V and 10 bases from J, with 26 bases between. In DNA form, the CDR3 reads TGTGCCAGTATGGCCTCGGAGGCGACGGCCTCGGGGTCACCCCTCCACTTT. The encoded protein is CASMASEATASGSPLHF.

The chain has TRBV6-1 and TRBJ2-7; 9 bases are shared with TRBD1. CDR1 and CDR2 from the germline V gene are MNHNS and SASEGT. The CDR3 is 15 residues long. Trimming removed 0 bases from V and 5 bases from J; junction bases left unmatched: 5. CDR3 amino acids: CASSEAGTGLHEQYF. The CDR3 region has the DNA TGTGCCAGCAGTGAAGCGGGGACAGGGCTCCACGAGCAGTACTTC.

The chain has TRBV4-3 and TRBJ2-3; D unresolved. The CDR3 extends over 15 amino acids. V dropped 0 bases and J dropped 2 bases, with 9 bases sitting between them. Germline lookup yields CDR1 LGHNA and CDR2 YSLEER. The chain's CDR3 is CASSQEARPTDTQYF. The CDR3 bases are TGCGCCAGCAGCCAAGAGGCGCGGCCCACAGATACGCAGTATTTT.

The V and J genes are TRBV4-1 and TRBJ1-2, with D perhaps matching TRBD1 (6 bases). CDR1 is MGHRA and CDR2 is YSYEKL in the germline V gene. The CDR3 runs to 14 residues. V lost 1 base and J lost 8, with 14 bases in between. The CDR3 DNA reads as TGCGCCAGCAGCCAAGCGACAGGTTTTTTCGGCTACACCTTC. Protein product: CASSQATGFFGYTF.

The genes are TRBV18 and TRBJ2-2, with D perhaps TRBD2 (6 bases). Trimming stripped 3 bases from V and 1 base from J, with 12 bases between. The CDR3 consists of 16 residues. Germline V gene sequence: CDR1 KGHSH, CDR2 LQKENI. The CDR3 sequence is CASSPLSGVNTGELFF. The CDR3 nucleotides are TGTGCCAGCTCACCCCTTAGCGGAGTGAACACCGGGGAGCTGTTTTTT.

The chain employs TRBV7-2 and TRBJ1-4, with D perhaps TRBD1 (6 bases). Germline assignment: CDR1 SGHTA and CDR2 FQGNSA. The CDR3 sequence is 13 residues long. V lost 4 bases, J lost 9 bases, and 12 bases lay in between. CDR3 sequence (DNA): TGTGCCAGCAGCTCCGGACAGCTCCAAAAACTGTTTTTT. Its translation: CASSSGQLQKLFF.